These 4 T cell receptor beta chains originate from one sample sequenced in a study of cytomegalovirus exposure and HLA in healthy donors. Both 60 Vbeta primers and 13 Jbeta primers went into the PCR. Clones were sequenced by immunoSEQ multiplex PCR, and TCRdb holds only the in-frame ones, with some missing. This sample has fewer than 95,000 clones, with just over 75% found just once. Sample: PBMCs. All receptors come from a man aged 30 to 39 in good health and CMV-seronegative.

This chain joins TRBV7-9 and TRBJ1-2; the match to TRBD1 covers 7 bases. V dropped 1 base and J dropped 3; count of bases not matched to a gene: 8. Germline V gene lookup returns CDR1 SEHNR and CDR2 FQNEAQ (reference sequence). The length of the CDR3 is 16 residues. The CDR3: CASSLGPGTDYYGYTF. The CDR3 DNA reads TGTGCCAGCAGCTTAGGCCCCGGGACAGATTACTATGGCTACACCTTC.

This chain connects TRBV7-8 to TRBJ1-2, with TRBD1 matching 7 bases. The CDR3 contains 13 residues. Per germline, CDR1 SGHVS and CDR2 FQNEAQ. V shed 6 bases and J 8 bases; nucleotides not matched to a gene: 9. The CDR3 DNA is TGTGCCAGCAGTCCCGACAGGGTCGAGGGCTACACCTTC. It encodes CASSPDRVEGYTF.

This chain joins TRBV15 and TRBJ2-7; 7 bases map to TRBD1. Germline loops: CDR1 LNHNV, CDR2 YYDKDF (reference sequence). The CDR3 extends over 14 amino acids. Trimming took 5 bases from V and 0 from J; bases not matched to a gene: 4. The CDR3 protein is CATSPGGSSYEQYF. CDR3 in DNA: TGTGCCACCAGCCCAGGGGGTTCCTCCTACGAGCAGTACTTC.

This clone was recorded once. The CDR3, as DNA: TGTGCCAGCAGCATAAGAACAACAGGGAACTATGGCTACACCTTC. Translating gives CASSIRTTGNYGYTF. This sequence joins TRBV7-2 and TRBJ1-2, with D perhaps TRBD1 (6 bases). Trimming removed 5 bases at V and 2 bases at J, with 15 bases between. The CDR3 is made up of 15 amino acids. Germline CDR1 reads SGHTA; CDR2 reads FQGNSA. Together with reference TRBV7-2 and TRBJ1-2, the CDR3 gives the full variable domain: GAGVSQSPSNKVTEKGKDVELRCDPISGHTALYWYRQSLGQGLEFLIYFQGNSAPDKSGLPSDRFSAERTGGSVSTLTIQRTQQEDSAVYLCASSIRTTGNYGYTFGSGTRLTVV.